The rows below give T cell receptor beta chains drawn from one sample of a study of PD-1 blockade in classical Hodgkin lymphoma. TCRdb's table, derived via immunoSEQ multiplex PCR, lists solely in-frame clones and lacks some. In the table there are roughly 34,000 clones, around 94% of which are singletons. Material: peripheral blood mononuclear cells (PBMCs). These receptors all stem from a human donor with classical Hodgkin lymphoma. Each CDR3 is given with its conserved first and last residue. Each record gives: J gene, V gene, D gene, clone size, CDR3 protein, CDR3 DNA. D genes are given only for firm matches. A row's size may be missing; if present it is once, few, many or a size class.

j_call: TRBJ2-1; v_call: TRBV5-1; d_call: NA; clone_size: NA; cdr3_aa: CASSSHREGNEQFF; cdr3_nt: TGCGCCAGCAGCTCCCACAGGGAGGGCAATGAGCAGTTCTTC
j_call: TRBJ1-2; v_call: TRBV10-3; d_call: TRBD1; clone_size: NA; cdr3_aa: CAISGGQNYGYTF; cdr3_nt: TGTGCCATCAGTGGGGGACAGAACTATGGCTACACCTTC
j_call: TRBJ2-5; v_call: TRBV7-9; d_call: TRBD1; clone_size: NA; cdr3_aa: CASSLTGGEETQYF; cdr3_nt: TGTGCCAGCAGCTTGACAGGGGGTGAAGAGACCCAGTACTTC
j_call: TRBJ2-3; v_call: TRBV5-1; d_call: NA; clone_size: NA; cdr3_aa: CASSLEGSGDLDTQYF; cdr3_nt: TGCGCCAGCAGCTTGGAGGGTAGCGGCGATCTGGATACGCAGTATTTT
j_call: TRBJ2-1; v_call: TRBV6-5; d_call: TRBD1; clone_size: NA; cdr3_aa: CASSPDRGLKQFF; cdr3_nt: TGTGCCAGCAGCCCTGACAGGGGGCTTAAGCAGTTCTTC
j_call: TRBJ1-6; v_call: TRBV29-1; d_call: TRBD1; clone_size: NA; cdr3_aa: CSVRTGGAGHPNSPLHF; cdr3_nt: TGCAGCGTTCGGACAGGGGGCGCGGGTCATCCGAATTCACCCCTCCACTTT
j_call: TRBJ2-1; v_call: TRBV4-2; d_call: TRBD2; clone_size: few; cdr3_aa: CASSQDSGGAYNEQFF; cdr3_nt: TGTGCCAGCAGCCAAGATAGCGGGGGGGCCTACAATGAGCAGTTCTTC
j_call: TRBJ2-5; v_call: TRBV4-1; d_call: TRBD2; clone_size: NA; cdr3_aa: CASSQGGTSGQETQYF; cdr3_nt: TGCGCCAGCAGCCAAGGAGGGACTAGCGGTCAAGAGACCCAGTACTTC
j_call: TRBJ1-2; v_call: TRBV19; d_call: NA; clone_size: NA; cdr3_aa: CASSIDSRGLYGYTF; cdr3_nt: TGTGCCAGTAGTATAGACAGCAGGGGACTATATGGCTACACCTTC
j_call: TRBJ2-2; v_call: TRBV27; d_call: NA; clone_size: few; cdr3_aa: CASSLDYHTGELFF; cdr3_nt: TGTGCCAGCAGTTTAGACTACCACACCGGGGAGCTGTTTTTT
j_call: TRBJ1-5; v_call: TRBV4-1; d_call: NA; clone_size: NA; cdr3_aa: CASSPRDGSNQPQHF; cdr3_nt: TGCGCCAGCAGCCCCCGGGACGGTAGCAATCAGCCCCAGCATTTT
j_call: TRBJ1-5; v_call: TRBV6-5; d_call: NA; clone_size: NA; cdr3_aa: CASSYTGDRNQPQHF; cdr3_nt: TGTGCCAGCAGTTACACAGGAGACCGTAATCAGCCCCAGCATTTT